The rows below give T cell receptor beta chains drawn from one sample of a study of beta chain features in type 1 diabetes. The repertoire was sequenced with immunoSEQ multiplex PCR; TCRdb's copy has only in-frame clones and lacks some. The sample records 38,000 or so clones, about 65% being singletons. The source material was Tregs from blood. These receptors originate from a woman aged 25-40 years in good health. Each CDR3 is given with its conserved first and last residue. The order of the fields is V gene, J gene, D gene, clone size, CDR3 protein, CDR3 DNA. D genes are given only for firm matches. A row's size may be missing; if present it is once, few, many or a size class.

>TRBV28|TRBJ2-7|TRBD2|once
CASRPLAGGPYEQYF
TGTGCCAGCCGACCCCTAGCGGGAGGGCCCTACGAGCAGTACTTC
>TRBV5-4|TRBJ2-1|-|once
CASSFRSGINEQFF
TGTGCCAGCAGCTTCCGTTCCGGGATCAATGAGCAGTTCTTC
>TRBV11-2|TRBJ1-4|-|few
CASSFRREEKLFF
TGTGCCAGCAGCTTTCGACGGGAGGAAAAACTGTTTTTT
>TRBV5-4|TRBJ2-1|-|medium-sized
CASSFPGRGSSYNEQFF
TGTGCCAGCAGCTTCCCGGGTCGGGGAAGCTCCTACAATGAGCAGTTCTTC
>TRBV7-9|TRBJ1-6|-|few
CASSLVSGGSYNSPLHF
TGTGCCAGCAGCTTAGTTTCTGGAGGGTCCTATAATTCACCCCTCCACTTT
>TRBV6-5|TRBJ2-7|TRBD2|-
CASRLAGGLEQYF
TGTGCCAGCAGGCTAGCGGGAGGGCTCGAGCAGTACTTC
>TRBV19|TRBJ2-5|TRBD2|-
CASNFGLAEETQYF
TGTGCCAGTAATTTTGGACTAGCGGAAGAGACCCAGTACTTC
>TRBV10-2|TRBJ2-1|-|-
CASTSTSGHRLGEQFF
TGCGCCAGCACTAGTACCTCCGGACATCGGCTAGGCGAGCAGTTCTTC
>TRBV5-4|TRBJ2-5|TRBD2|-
CASSLGGLAGGRETQYF
TGTGCCAGCAGCTTGGGGGGTCTAGCGGGAGGTAGAGAGACCCAGTACTTC
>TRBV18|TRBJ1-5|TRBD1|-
CASSPMGQGPNQPQHF
TGTGCCAGCTCACCAATGGGACAGGGACCCAATCAGCCCCAGCATTTT
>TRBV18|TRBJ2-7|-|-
CASSPGDRGVYEQYF
TGTGCCAGCTCACCAGGCGACCGCGGGGTCTACGAGCAGTACTTC
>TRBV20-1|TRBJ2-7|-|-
CSARQHYEQYF
TGCAGTGCCCGACAGCATTACGAGCAGTACTTC
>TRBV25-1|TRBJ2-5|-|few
CASSEYRDLETQYF
TGTGCCAGCAGTGAATACAGGGATCTAGAGACCCAGTACTTC